The 8 T cell receptor beta chains given below trace back to one sample, sequenced in a study of CD8 T cells in Susac syndrome. Reverse transcription used roughly 0.45 to 1 ug RNA and random hexamers. MiXCR, run by TCRdb on the immunoSEQ multiplex PCR reads, gives a single entry per CDR3 protein. The table includes 65,000 to 90,000 distinct CDR3 sequences, approximately 95% detected once. The source material was CD8+ T cells from PBMCs. These receptor sequences come from a human donor with multiple sclerosis.

The rearrangement uses TRBV15 and TRBJ2-3; D is tentatively TRBD1 or TRBD2 (5 bases each). The V gene's germline CDR1 is LNHNV and CDR2 YYDKDF (reference sequence). This CDR3 contains 15 residues. Trimming took 0 bases from V and 1 from J, leaving 8 bases between them. The CDR3 reads CATSRDRGGTDTQYF. CDR3 DNA: TGTGCCACCAGCAGAGACCGGGGCGGCACAGATACGCAGTATTTT.

The V gene is TRBV30, the J gene TRBJ2-1, with a possible D match to TRBD2 (5 bases). V lost 0 bases and J 7 bases, leaving 10 bases between the germline ends. Germline CDR1 is GTSNPN and CDR2 is SVGIG (reference sequence). The CDR3 is 13 amino acids. CDR3 in DNA: TGTGCCTGGAGTGTAGGTAGGAGGAATGAGCAGTTCTTC. Translated: CAWSVGRRNEQFF.

J is TRBJ2-1 and V is TRBV5-8, with D unclear. The length of the CDR3 is 13 residues. The germline gives CDR1 SGHTS, CDR2 YDEGEE. Trimming left V 4 bases short and J 9 bases short, with 14 bases between. The DNA for the CDR3 is TGTGCCAGCAGCAATGACGGAGATGGTGAGCAGTTCTTC. Protein sequence: CASSNDGDGEQFF.

In this sample, this clonotype turned up a few times. The chain combines TRBV27 with TRBJ2-7, with TRBD2 as a possible D gene (5 bases). The CDR3 extends over 14 amino acids. Germline CDR1 reads MNHEY; CDR2 reads SMNVEV (reference sequence). V was pared by 2 bases and J by 2 bases, with 10 bases between. The CDR3 here is CASSLRGGPYEQYF. The CDR3 DNA sequence: TGTGCCAGCAGTTTAAGAGGCGGGCCCTACGAGCAGTACTTC.

The J gene is TRBJ2-3, the V gene TRBV6-1; 7 bases fit TRBD1. The ends lost 7 bases at V and 3 bases at J; junction bases unmatched: 10. The CDR3 runs to 15 residues. Germline V CDR1 and CDR2: MNHNS, SASEGT. For the CDR3, the DNA is TGTGCCAGCAACCCCACAGGGGTGATGACAGATACGCAGTATTTT. This encodes CASNPTGVMTDTQYF.

The count of this clonotype is one. The rearrangement uses TRBV12-3 or TRBV12-4 and TRBJ2-1; 10 positions match TRBD2. V was pared by 2 bases and J by 6 bases, with 13 bases of the junction left unmatched. This CDR3 contains 18 residues. The CDR3, as DNA: TGTGCCAGCAGTTTAACACTTATCGAGCGGGAGGGGAGCAATGAGCAGTTCTTC. It specifies CASSLTLIEREGSNEQFF.

The sample holds one count of this clonotype. The V call is TRBV13, the J call TRBJ1-1; D gene uncertain. Trimming left V 6 bases short and J 0 bases short, with 11 bases between. CDR3 length: 14 residues. The germline gives CDR1 PRHDT, CDR2 FYEKMQ (reference sequence). CDR3 residues: CASSSTVMNTEAFF. CDR3 nucleotides: TGTGCCAGCAGTTCCACAGTCATGAACACTGAAGCTTTCTTT. The full variable domain, in which reference TRBV13 and TRBJ1-1 provide the parts outside the CDR3, is AAGVIQSPRHLIKEKRETATLKCYPIPRHDTVYWYQQGPGQDPQFLISFYEKMQSDKGSIPDRFSAQQFSDYHSELNMSSLELGDSALYFCASSSTVMNTEAFFGQGTRLTVV.

This clonotype came up once. The genes are TRBV5-4 and TRBJ1-2; D unclear. V was clipped by 2 bases and J by 0 bases, with 11 bases between them. CDR3 length equals 15 residues. Germline CDR1 and CDR2: SGHNT and YYREEE (reference sequence). The CDR3 bases are TGTGCCAGCAGCTTAAACAGCGTTGCTAACTATGGCTACACCTTC. It is translated as CASSLNSVANYGYTF.